This T cell receptor beta chain was observed in a study of cytomegalovirus exposure and HLA in healthy donors. General observations from the study: Analyses of presence/absence relied on an assumption of roughly uniform sequencing depth across donors. Association with HLA alleles at 0.05 false discovery rate was found for roughly 17,000 TCR beta sequences in a later analysis. Rare TCR sequences dominated, though some public TCRs recurred in many donors.

The PCR employed 60 Vbeta primers together with 13 Jbeta primers. The repertoire was sequenced with immunoSEQ multiplex PCR; TCRdb's copy has only in-frame clones and lacks some. The sample has some 190,000 clones, less than 90% seen once. This clone was recorded once. Its antigen is unidentified. CDR1 and CDR2 (germline): SGHDT, YYEEEE. Deletions cut 3 bases from V and 15 bases from J, with 16 bases between. The length of the CDR3 is 12 residues. This TCR was recovered from a woman aged 30 to 39 in good health and CMV-seronegative. J is TRBJ2-1 and V is TRBV5-6, with D tentatively TRBD1 (6 bases). What was sequenced was PBMCs. CDR3 coding DNA: TGTGCCAGCAGCTGGGGTATGGCAGGGGCGTTCTTC. Its protein is CASSWGMAGAFF.